Below, 14 T cell receptor beta chains from the same sample are listed, as sequenced in a study of cytomegalovirus exposure and HLA in healthy donors. The PCR ran on 60 Vbeta and 13 Jbeta primers. Method: immunoSEQ multiplex PCR; TCRdb's copy keeps in-frame clones and lacks some. The sample has roughly 130,000 clones, approximately 80% seen once. The sequenced material came from PBMCs. All receptors derive from a male donor in good health and CMV-seropositive.

The J gene is TRBJ2-3, the V gene TRBV5-3, with D possibly matching TRBD2 (6 bases). TRBV5-3 is sorted into the ORF group, with uncertain function. V shed 9 bases and J shed 1 base, with 18 bases lying between them. The CDR3 totals 15 residues. CDR3 nucleotides: TGTGCCACTACCCGGGAGAGCGCGGGCACAGATACGCAGTATTTT. It encodes CATTRESAGTDTQYF.

The gene calls are TRBV7-2 and TRBJ2-2; D might be TRBD1 (5 bases). This CDR3 has 16 residues. CDR1 and CDR2 from the germline V gene are SGHTA and FQGNSA. V lost 0 bases to trimming and J lost 8 bases, with 16 bases between them. The CDR3 region has the DNA TGTGCCAGCAGCTTAGCGCAGGGATTCCCCGGGGGGGAGCTGTTTTTT. The encoded protein is CASSLAQGFPGGELFF.

About this clone itself: One junction end disagrees with the germline gene, perhaps due to a read error. This chain uses TRBV6-1 with TRBJ2-4, with D tentatively TRBD1 (7 bases). This CDR3 is built from 14 residues. Looked up from germline, CDR1 is MNHNS and CDR2 is SASEGT. The CDR3: CASSIQGGKNSQYF. The CDR3, as DNA: TGTGCCAGCAGTATTCAGGGGGGCAAAAACAGTCAGTACTTC.

This chain joins TRBV19 and TRBJ1-4; tentative D call: TRBD1 (5 bases). CDR1 and CDR2 (germline): LNHDA, SQIVND (reference sequence). Trimming removed 10 bases from V and 8 bases from J, with 20 bases in between. CDR3 size: 14 residues. The CDR3 DNA follows: TGTGCCACCGCAGTGGGGGGTGGTGAAGAAAAACTGTTTTTT. Protein product: CATAVGGGEEKLFF.

The gene calls are TRBV5-6 and TRBJ2-1; the D gene is possibly TRBD1 (7 bases). This CDR3 spans 15 amino acids. Germline V lookup: CDR1 SGHDT, CDR2 YYEEEE. The germline V and J ends were trimmed by 6 bases and 6 bases, with 19 bases remaining between them. The CDR3 is CASIGGGLRGNEQFF. The CDR3 nucleotides are TGTGCCAGCATAGGAGGGGGCTTACGGGGCAATGAGCAGTTCTTC. Combining the CDR3 with reference TRBV5-6 and TRBJ2-1 gives the whole variable domain DAGVTQSPTHLIKTRGQQVTLRCSPKSGHDTVSWYQQALGQGPQFIFQYYEEEERQRGNFPDRFSGHQFPNYSSELNVNALLLGDSALYLCASIGGGLRGNEQFFGPGTRLTVL.

This chain uses TRBV6-5 with TRBJ1-5; D may be TRBD1 (5 bases). Germline V gene lookup returns CDR1 MNHEY and CDR2 SVGAGI. The CDR3 is 14 residues long. V was shortened by 5 bases and J by 2 bases, with 10 bases between the two germline ends. The CDR3 bases are TGTGCCAGCAGTGCGGGGACCGGCAATCAGCCCCAGCATTTT. Translated, it gives CASSAGTGNQPQHF.

V is TRBV6-1 and J is TRBJ2-1, with TRBD2 matching 7 bases. Germline CDR1 and CDR2: MNHNS and SASEGT. This CDR3 comprises 15 residues. Trimming cost V 3 bases and J 5 bases; bases outside gene matches: 7. The CDR3 DNA sequence: TGTGCCAGCAGTGATCGCGGGAGATACCACAATGAGCAGTTCTTC. Protein: CASSDRGRYHNEQFF.

The J gene is TRBJ1-1, the V gene TRBV29-1; TRBD1 agrees at 8 bases. V lost 4 bases, J lost 11 bases, and 3 bases stayed unmatched. This CDR3 is 10 amino acids long. The germline V gene has CDR1 SQVTM and CDR2 ANQGSEA. The CDR3 bases are TGCAGCGTTGGGGGACAGGAGGCTTTCTTT. Translating it yields CSVGGQEAFF.

The gene calls are TRBV9 and TRBJ2-1; TRBD2 agrees at 9 bases. Germline lookup yields CDR1 SGDLS and CDR2 YYNGEE. The CDR3 has 15 residues. Trimming removed 4 bases from V and 4 bases from J; junction bases left unmatched: 6. This CDR3 reads CASSPQGLAYNEQFF. DNA for the CDR3: TGTGCCAGCAGCCCCCAGGGACTAGCATACAATGAGCAGTTCTTC.

This chain connects TRBV2 to TRBJ2-1; 7 bases match TRBD1. The CDR3 runs to 17 residues. The ends lost 2 bases at V and 2 bases at J; junction bases unmatched: 9. Germline CDR1 is SNHLY and CDR2 is FYNNEI. The CDR3, as DNA: TGTGCCAGCAGTGAAAGGGGGACAGTCCCCCCCTACAATGAGCAGTTCTTC. This sequence encodes CASSERGTVPPYNEQFF. Full variable domain (missing parts from reference TRBV2 and TRBJ2-1): EPEVTQTPSHQVTQMGQEVILRCVPISNHLYFYWYRQILGQKVEFLVSFYNNEISEKSEIFDDQFSVERPDGSNFTLKIRSTKLEDSAMYFCASSERGTVPPYNEQFFGPGTRLTVL.

The rearrangement uses TRBV19 and TRBJ2-6, with D perhaps TRBD1 (5 bases). Germline assignment: CDR1 LNHDA and CDR2 SQIVND (reference sequence). This CDR3 contains 14 residues. Between the trimmed V and J ends, which lost 11 bases and 3 bases, there was a span of 14 bases. In DNA, the CDR3 is TGTGCCGCGACAGACCGAGGTGGGGCCAACGTCCTGACTTTC. Its translation: CAATDRGGANVLTF.

The chain has TRBV7-2 and TRBJ2-7; 9 positions agree with TRBD1. Germline-derived CDR1 and CDR2 are SGHTA and FQGNSA. The CDR3 loop spans 14 amino acids. The V gene end was trimmed by 5 bases and the J gene end by 1 base; junction bases not matched to a gene: 3. CDR3 nucleotide sequence: TGTGCCAGCAGCAGACAGGGGGGATCCTACGAGCAGTACTTC. This codes for CASSRQGGSYEQYF.

The chain combines TRBV6-6 with TRBJ1-2; no clear D. CDR3 length equals 13 residues. Germline V gene data show CDR1 as MNHNY and CDR2 as SVGAGI (reference sequence). Trimming removed 8 bases at V and 2 bases at J, with 12 bases between. The chain's CDR3 is CASGGISNYGYTF. The CDR3 DNA is TGTGCCAGCGGCGGCATATCCAACTATGGCTACACCTTC.

V gene TRBV7-8 combines with J gene TRBJ2-3; D is possibly TRBD2 (6 bases). Trimming took 5 bases from V and 2 from J, leaving 17 bases between them. CDR3 size: 16 residues. CDR1 and CDR2 from the germline V gene are SGHVS and FQNEAQ. The CDR3 sequence: CASSTGTSPSTDTQYF. CDR3 in DNA: TGTGCCAGCAGCACTGGGACTTCACCGTCCACAGATACGCAGTATTTT.